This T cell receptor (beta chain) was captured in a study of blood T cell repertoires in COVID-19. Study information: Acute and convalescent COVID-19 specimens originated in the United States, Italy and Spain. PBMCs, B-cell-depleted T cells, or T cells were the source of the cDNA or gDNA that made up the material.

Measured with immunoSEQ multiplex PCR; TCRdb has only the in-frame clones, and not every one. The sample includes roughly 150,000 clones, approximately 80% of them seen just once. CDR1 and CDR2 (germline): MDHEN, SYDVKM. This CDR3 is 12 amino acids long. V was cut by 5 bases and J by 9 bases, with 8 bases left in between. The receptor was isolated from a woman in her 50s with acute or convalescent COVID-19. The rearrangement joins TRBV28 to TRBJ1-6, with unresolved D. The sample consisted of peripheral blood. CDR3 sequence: CASSNGVSPLHF. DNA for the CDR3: TGTGCCAGCAGTAACGGGGTTTCACCCCTCCACTTT.